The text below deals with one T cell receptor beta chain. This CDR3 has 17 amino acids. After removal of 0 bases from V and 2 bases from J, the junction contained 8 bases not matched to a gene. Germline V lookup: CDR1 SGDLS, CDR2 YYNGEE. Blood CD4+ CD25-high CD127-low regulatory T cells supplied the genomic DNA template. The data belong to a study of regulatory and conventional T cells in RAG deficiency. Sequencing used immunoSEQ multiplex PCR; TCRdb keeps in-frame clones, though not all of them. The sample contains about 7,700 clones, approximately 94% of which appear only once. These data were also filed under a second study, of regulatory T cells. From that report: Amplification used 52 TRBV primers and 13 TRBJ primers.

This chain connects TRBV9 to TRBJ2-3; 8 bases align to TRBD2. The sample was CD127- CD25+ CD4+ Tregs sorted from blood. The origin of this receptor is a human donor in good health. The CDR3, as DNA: TGTGCCAGCAGCGTAGTTTCGGCGGGGGGACTCACAGATACGCAGTATTTT. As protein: CASSVVSAGGLTDTQYF.